This is a list of T cell receptor beta chains from one sample in a study of spatial heterogeneity in lung cancer. TCRdb used MiXCR to reprocess the 5' RACE reads, holding one entry per CDR3 protein. The profile shows tens of thousands of distinct CDR3 sequences, 15% to 20% of them singletons. Sequences were derived from PBMCs, sampled at follow-up. These receptors all come from a male donor with early-stage non-small cell lung cancer. Both conserved end residues are part of each CDR3. Fields, in order: V gene, clone size, D gene, J gene, CDR3 DNA, CDR3 protein. D genes are given only for firm matches. Expanded clones are given a class, and other clones once, few, many or no size at all.

v_gene: TRBV30
abundance: -
d_gene: -
j_gene: TRBJ2-3
CDR3nt: TGTGCCTGGAGTCTTACCCCAAGCACAGATACGCAGTATTTT
CDR3aa: CAWSLTPSTDTQYF

v_gene: TRBV2
abundance: few
d_gene: -
j_gene: TRBJ1-2
CDR3nt: TGTGCCGAGCTCCATAACTATGGCTACACCTTC
CDR3aa: CAELHNYGYTF

v_gene: TRBV29-1
abundance: few
d_gene: -
j_gene: TRBJ2-7
CDR3nt: TGCAGCGTTGAAAGCCAGGCCGAGCAGTACTTC
CDR3aa: CSVESQAEQYF

v_gene: TRBV5-1
abundance: once
d_gene: -
j_gene: TRBJ2-7
CDR3nt: TGCGCCAGCAGCTTGGAGCACCTCTCCTACGAGCAGTACTTC
CDR3aa: CASSLEHLSYEQYF

v_gene: TRBV27
abundance: -
d_gene: -
j_gene: TRBJ1-1
CDR3nt: TGTGCCAGCAGTTCTAACCGACAGTCGCGAGCTTTCTTT
CDR3aa: CASSSNRQSRAFF

v_gene: TRBV12-3/TRBV12-4
abundance: -
d_gene: -
j_gene: TRBJ1-2
CDR3nt: TGTGCCAGCAGGGGTCAATTAGTTAACTATGGCTACACCTTC
CDR3aa: CASRGQLVNYGYTF

v_gene: TRBV2
abundance: many
d_gene: -
j_gene: TRBJ1-4
CDR3nt: TGTGCCAGCAGCGGATTTGAAAAACTGTTTTTT
CDR3aa: CASSGFEKLFF

v_gene: TRBV4-1
abundance: -
d_gene: TRBD1
j_gene: TRBJ1-5
CDR3nt: TGCGCCAGCAGCCATGTTGGACAGGGCGACCTACAGCCCCAGCATTTT
CDR3aa: CASSHVGQGDLQPQHF

v_gene: TRBV19
abundance: many
d_gene: -
j_gene: TRBJ1-5
CDR3nt: TGTGCCAGTAACACCCCTCGACAGCCGAGCAATCAGCCCCAGCATTTT
CDR3aa: CASNTPRQPSNQPQHF

v_gene: TRBV10-3
abundance: many
d_gene: TRBD1
j_gene: TRBJ2-3
CDR3nt: TGTGCCACCGAGGACAGGTTAAGCACAGATACGCAGTATTTT
CDR3aa: CATEDRLSTDTQYF

v_gene: TRBV10-1
abundance: many
d_gene: -
j_gene: TRBJ2-1
CDR3nt: TGCGCCAGCAGTGAGGATAGTGTTGGGGATGAGCAGTTCTTC
CDR3aa: CASSEDSVGDEQFF

v_gene: TRBV20-1
abundance: few
d_gene: TRBD1
j_gene: TRBJ1-5
CDR3nt: TGCAGTGCTAGAGAGCGGACAGGGGGCGATCAGCCCCAGCATTTT
CDR3aa: CSARERTGGDQPQHF

v_gene: TRBV6-4
abundance: -
d_gene: -
j_gene: TRBJ1-5
CDR3nt: TGTGCCAGCAGTGAGAAGGGCGGTCAGCCCCAGCATTTT
CDR3aa: CASSEKGGQPQHF

v_gene: TRBV10-3
abundance: few
d_gene: -
j_gene: TRBJ2-7
CDR3nt: TGTGCCATCAGGTTAGATATACTCAACTACGAGCAGTACTTC
CDR3aa: CAIRLDILNYEQYF

v_gene: TRBV19
abundance: few
d_gene: -
j_gene: TRBJ2-5
CDR3nt: TGTGCCAGTAGTATGAGAACACCGGAGACCCAGTACTTC
CDR3aa: CASSMRTPETQYF

v_gene: TRBV10-3
abundance: -
d_gene: -
j_gene: TRBJ1-3
CDR3nt: TGTGCCATCATGGGTGCCTCTGGAAACACCATATATTTT
CDR3aa: CAIMGASGNTIYF

v_gene: TRBV6-2/TRBV6-3
abundance: few
d_gene: TRBD2
j_gene: TRBJ2-3
CDR3nt: TGTGCCAGCAGTTCTCGAGCGGGGGGGCCAATAGATACGCAGTATTTT
CDR3aa: CASSSRAGGPIDTQYF

v_gene: TRBV24-1
abundance: few
d_gene: TRBD1
j_gene: TRBJ2-3
CDR3nt: TGTGCCACCAGTGACCCGGGACAGGGGGCACGGGATACGCAGTATTTT
CDR3aa: CATSDPGQGARDTQYF

v_gene: TRBV19
abundance: -
d_gene: -
j_gene: TRBJ1-5
CDR3nt: TGTGCCAGTAGTATTGGCCTTTTTCAGCCCCAGCATTTT
CDR3aa: CASSIGLFQPQHF

v_gene: TRBV5-1
abundance: few
d_gene: -
j_gene: TRBJ2-7
CDR3nt: TGCGCCAGCAGCAACCGGGGCTTCCCGGACGAGCAGTACTTC
CDR3aa: CASSNRGFPDEQYF

v_gene: TRBV20-1
abundance: -
d_gene: -
j_gene: TRBJ2-3
CDR3nt: TGCAGTGCTAGAAGCGGTTCGATCCTATCTAGCACAGATACGCAGTATTTT
CDR3aa: CSARSGSILSSTDTQYF

v_gene: TRBV2
abundance: -
d_gene: -
j_gene: TRBJ1-2
CDR3nt: TGTGCCAGCAGTGCTGTTAAGGACTATGGCTACACCTTC
CDR3aa: CASSAVKDYGYTF

v_gene: TRBV11-1
abundance: -
d_gene: -
j_gene: TRBJ2-7
CDR3nt: TGTGCCAGCAGCTGGGGTTACGAGCAGTACTTC
CDR3aa: CASSWGYEQYF

v_gene: TRBV18
abundance: few
d_gene: TRBD1
j_gene: TRBJ2-1
CDR3nt: TGTGCCAGCTCACCTGACAGGGATGAGCAGTTCTTC
CDR3aa: CASSPDRDEQFF

v_gene: TRBV5-4
abundance: -
d_gene: TRBD1
j_gene: TRBJ1-1
CDR3nt: TGTGCCAGCAGCTTACAGGGGATTAACACTGAAGCTTTCTTT
CDR3aa: CASSLQGINTEAFF

v_gene: TRBV3-1
abundance: few
d_gene: -
j_gene: TRBJ2-7
CDR3nt: TGTGCCAGCAGCCAATTCGGCTACGAGCAGTACTTC
CDR3aa: CASSQFGYEQYF

v_gene: TRBV30
abundance: many
d_gene: -
j_gene: TRBJ1-1
CDR3nt: TGTGCCTGGACAGGCTCGGGCACTGAAGCTTTCTTT
CDR3aa: CAWTGSGTEAFF

v_gene: TRBV6-2/TRBV6-3
abundance: -
d_gene: -
j_gene: TRBJ1-5
CDR3nt: TGTGCCAGCAGTGACCCAGGGAGTAGCAATCAGCCCCAGCATTTT
CDR3aa: CASSDPGSSNQPQHF

v_gene: TRBV20-1
abundance: -
d_gene: -
j_gene: TRBJ2-1
CDR3nt: TGCAGTGCATCTTTGGACTACAATGAGCAGTTCTTC
CDR3aa: CSASLDYNEQFF

v_gene: TRBV24-1
abundance: few
d_gene: TRBD1
j_gene: TRBJ1-1
CDR3nt: TGTGCCACCGACAGGGGATTGGGCACTGAAGCTTTCTTT
CDR3aa: CATDRGLGTEAFF

v_gene: TRBV12-3/TRBV12-4
abundance: many
d_gene: TRBD2
j_gene: TRBJ2-3
CDR3nt: TGTGCCAGCAGCCCCCCGACCGGGACTAGCGGGCTACGCACAGATACGCAGTATTTT
CDR3aa: CASSPPTGTSGLRTDTQYF

v_gene: TRBV19
abundance: few
d_gene: TRBD1
j_gene: TRBJ1-5
CDR3nt: TGTGCCAGTAGGGACGGGACAGCCAATCAGCCCCAGCATTTT
CDR3aa: CASRDGTANQPQHF

v_gene: TRBV6-2/TRBV6-3
abundance: -
d_gene: TRBD2
j_gene: TRBJ2-1
CDR3nt: TGTGCCAGCAGAAGGGCGGGAGCGGGAGCCTACAATGAGCAGTTCTTC
CDR3aa: CASRRAGAGAYNEQFF

v_gene: TRBV12-3/TRBV12-4
abundance: -
d_gene: -
j_gene: TRBJ2-7
CDR3nt: TGTGCCAGCAGTTTAGGGGAGGAGCAGTACTTC
CDR3aa: CASSLGEEQYF

v_gene: TRBV20-1
abundance: -
d_gene: TRBD2
j_gene: TRBJ2-7
CDR3nt: TGCAGTGCTTTGGGCCCTAGCGGGAGGGCCTTCGAGCAGTACTTC
CDR3aa: CSALGPSGRAFEQYF

v_gene: TRBV20-1
abundance: -
d_gene: TRBD2
j_gene: TRBJ2-7
CDR3nt: TGCAGTGTCAAGCGGGAGTATTACGAGCAGTACTTC
CDR3aa: CSVKREYYEQYF

v_gene: TRBV5-1
abundance: once
d_gene: TRBD1
j_gene: TRBJ1-1
CDR3nt: TGCGCCAGCAGCTTAACCGGGACAGGGTTTATGGGTGAAGCTTTCTTT
CDR3aa: CASSLTGTGFMGEAFF

v_gene: TRBV9
abundance: -
d_gene: -
j_gene: TRBJ2-5
CDR3nt: TGTGCCAGCAGCGTAGCTGGAGGTGGTGGGGAGACCCAGTACTTC
CDR3aa: CASSVAGGGGETQYF

v_gene: TRBV12-3/TRBV12-4
abundance: -
d_gene: -
j_gene: TRBJ1-3
CDR3nt: TGTGCCAGCAGATTACCCGGGTCTGGAAACACCATATATTTT
CDR3aa: CASRLPGSGNTIYF

v_gene: TRBV14
abundance: -
d_gene: TRBD1
j_gene: TRBJ1-2
CDR3nt: TGTGCCAGCAGCCAAGGGCAGGGGGCAAATTTACGCTATGGCTACACCTTC
CDR3aa: CASSQGQGANLRYGYTF

v_gene: TRBV23-1
abundance: -
d_gene: -
j_gene: TRBJ1-5
CDR3nt: TGCGCCAGAAGACAGATATCTTATAGCAATCAGCCCCAGCATTTT
CDR3aa: CARRQISYSNQPQHF